The source of this TCR beta chain is a study of shared clonotypes between healthy human individuals. Study at large: The composition of the donors was a couple of women and three men aged 18 to 49. Overall study results and limits: Naive subsets generally exceeded memory subsets in estimated richness.

In the case of this clone: Antigen specificity is unknown.

It was CD45RO-negative cells, positively selected for CCR7, that made up naive CD8 cells, with terminally differentiated effector memory CD45RA+ cells excluded. Those who donated, Caucasian adults without exception, all lived in Nashville, Tennessee. Per the germline V gene, CDR1 is SNHLY and CDR2 is FYNNEI. V lost 6 bases and J lost 0, with 14 bases in between. The CDR3 contains 16 residues. Assay used: immunoSEQ multiplex PCR; TCRdb lists only in-frame clones, some missing. The sample holds some 2.1 million clones, over 85% seen once. Specimen: naive CD8+ T cells from PBMCs. The V call is TRBV2, the J call TRBJ1-4; D gene unclear. The TCR was taken from a man between 18 and 35 years old in good health. Some clones in this sample may be carry-over from other donors' samples. The CDR3 DNA follows: TGTGCCAGCAGCGTCGAAACGGGGTCAACTAATGAAAAACTGTTTTTT. Its translation: CASSVETGSTNEKLFF.